Listed below are T cell receptor beta chains from one sample, sequenced in a study of T cells in Graves' hyperthyroidism and ophthalmopathy. A single record per CDR3 protein comes from TCRdb applying MiXCR to the multiplex PCR reads. The table lists approximately 410,000 distinct CDR3 sequences, 14% to 15% of them singletons. The sequenced sample was blood. The receptors here all came from a man younger than 30 with Graves' ophthalmopathy. CDR3s leave out the opening cysteine and the closing phenylalanine or tryptophan. Fields, in order: D gene, J gene, clone size, V gene, CDR3 protein. D genes are given only for firm matches. A clone size is listed for some rows: how often the clone was seen (once, few, many), or a class if it is expanded.

TRBD1 | TRBJ1-2 | . | TRBV9 | ASSGPGQGAGGYT
TRBD2 | TRBJ2-3 | . | TRBV7-8 | ASSFSPGLAGDKDTQY
. | TRBJ1-6 | . | TRBV14 | ASSHQTFGAINSPLH
. | TRBJ2-2 | . | TRBV5-8 | ARGVVGPTGELF
TRBD1 | TRBJ2-5 | few | TRBV9 | ASSVAQGQETQY
. | TRBJ1-5 | many | TRBV29-1 | SVGTDSNQPQH
. | TRBJ2-1 | many | TRBV11-3 | ASSLDTGTYNEQF
TRBD2 | TRBJ2-7 | . | TRBV10-1 | VSKLGLAGGKRLEQY
. | TRBJ1-1 | many | TRBV30 | AWIRFLGHQNTEAF
. | TRBJ2-7 | many | TRBV20-1 | SASGGFTREQY
. | TRBJ2-7 | many | TRBV5-1 | ASSLDSGSDEQY
. | TRBJ1-6 | . | TRBV6-4 | ASSLVTGHSPLH
TRBD2 | TRBJ2-3 | many | TRBV3-1 | ASSQVGGADTQY
TRBD1 | TRBJ1-2 | few | TRBV30 | AWSIQGAYGYT
. | TRBJ2-1 | few | TRBV19 | ASSPTLVGNEQF
. | TRBJ1-2 | . | TRBV20-1 | SAGQRTRHGYT
TRBD1 | TRBJ1-2 | many | TRBV27 | ASSLWGTGGLGYGYT
. | TRBJ1-5 | many | TRBV6-1 | ASVLTGPNQPQH
. | TRBJ2-7 | few | TRBV5-4 | ASSLFAGPYEQY
. | TRBJ1-1 | many | TRBV12-3/TRBV12-4 | ASSSAGGLFTEAF
. | TRBJ2-5 | many | TRBV12-3/TRBV12-4 | ASSERDGRETQY
TRBD2 | TRBJ2-7 | few | TRBV25-1 | ASSDPGLAENYEQY
TRBD2 | TRBJ2-2 | few | TRBV29-1 | SVPGLENTGELF
TRBD2 | TRBJ2-3 | many | TRBV6-1 | ASISYLAGGLTMRTDTQY
. | TRBJ2-7 | many | TRBV7-9 | ASSLGPEQY
. | TRBJ2-4 | many | TRBV20-1 | SAGTGTKNIQY
. | TRBJ1-3 | many | TRBV6-1 | ASSDGGVGSGNTIY
TRBD1 | TRBJ1-1 | few | TRBV14 | ASSQDRGQGVTEAF
TRBD1 | TRBJ2-4 | many | TRBV6-1 | ASSPQGQGGIQY
. | TRBJ2-7 | many | TRBV12-3/TRBV12-4 | ASSLADHSYEQY
. | TRBJ2-7 | many | TRBV7-8 | ASSLGNLVSKDEQY
. | TRBJ1-2 | . | TRBV20-1 | SAREGYFEGYT
. | TRBJ2-5 | many | TRBV6-5 | ASSQNGAQY
. | TRBJ1-5 | many | TRBV12-3/TRBV12-4 | ASSRTGNQPQH
. | TRBJ1-1 | many | TRBV3-1 | ASSQAGGWTEAF
TRBD1 | TRBJ2-3 | many | TRBV5-1 | ASSSTGGQDTQY
. | TRBJ2-1 | many | TRBV14 | ASSQERSGVKF
. | TRBJ2-7 | few | TRBV2 | ASTLTRGGPSYEQY
. | TRBJ1-2 | many | TRBV15 | ATSRDYGTTNYGYT
. | TRBJ2-5 | many | TRBV5-1 | ASRRDSQETQY
TRBD1 | TRBJ2-7 | . | TRBV10-2 | ASSEPGTAYEQY
TRBD1 | TRBJ2-7 | . | TRBV6-1 | ASSARTGSYEQY
TRBD1 | TRBJ2-5 | many | TRBV7-9 | ASSKAGTGAETQY
. | TRBJ2-4 | many | TRBV7-2 | ASSLGVAKNIQY
TRBD2 | TRBJ2-3 | many | TRBV29-1 | SGGLASTDTQY